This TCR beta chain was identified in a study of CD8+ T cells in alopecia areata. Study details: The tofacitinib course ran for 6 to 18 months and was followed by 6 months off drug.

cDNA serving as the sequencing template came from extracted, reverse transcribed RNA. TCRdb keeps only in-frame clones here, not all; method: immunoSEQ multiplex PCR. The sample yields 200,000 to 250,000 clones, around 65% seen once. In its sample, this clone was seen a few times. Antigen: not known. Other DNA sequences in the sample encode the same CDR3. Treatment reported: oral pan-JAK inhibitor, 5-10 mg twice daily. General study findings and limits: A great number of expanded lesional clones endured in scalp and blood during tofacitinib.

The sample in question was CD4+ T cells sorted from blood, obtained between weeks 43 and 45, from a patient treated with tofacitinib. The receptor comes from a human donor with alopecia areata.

The CDR3 sequence is CSVGDETQYF. The CDR3 DNA sequence: TGCAGCGTGGGGGACGAGACCCAGTACTTC. This chain joins TRBV29-1 and TRBJ2-5; D is tentatively TRBD1 or TRBD2 (5 bases each). This CDR3 has 10 amino acids. CDR1 is SQVTM, CDR2 ANQGSEA, per germline. Trimming took 6 bases from V and 5 from J, leaving 7 bases between them.